Sequencing of this T cell receptor (beta chain) was carried out in a study of shared clonotypes between healthy human individuals. The CDR3 runs to 15 residues. Germline lookup yields CDR1 GTSNPN and CDR2 SVGIG (reference sequence). V was cut by 0 bases and J by 2 bases, with 14 bases left in between. A CD45RA+ naive subset and a CD45RA-negative memory subset were split from CD4+ cells. Genomic DNA per cell subset filled all wells of several immunoSEQ plates. Study processing details: ImmunoSEQ output lacked quality scores and full-length reads, limiting matched filtering. The method was immunoSEQ multiplex PCR; TCRdb's version includes in-frame clones alone and lacks a portion of them. V, J and clone size derive from that table, while D and trimming were established from the DNA sequence. The sample consists of more than 2 million clones, about 94% of them appearing once.

The rearrangement joins TRBV30 to TRBJ2-7; D possibly corresponds to TRBD1 (8 bases). Specimen: naive CD4+ T cells sorted from blood. Subset of the sample: CD45RA+ positively selected. The receptor comes from a man aged 18 to 30 in good health. The CDR3 loop is CAWSVTGGAPYEQYF. Here the CDR3 DNA reads TGTGCCTGGAGTGTAACAGGGGGGGCCCCCTACGAGCAGTACTTC. The whole variable domain, remainder taken from reference TRBV30 and TRBJ2-7, is SQTIHQWPATLVQPVGSPLSLECTVEGTSNPNLYWYRQAAGRGLQLLFYSVGIGQISSEVPQNLSASRPQDRQFILSSKKLLLSDSGFYLCAWSVTGGAPYEQYFGPGTRLTVT.